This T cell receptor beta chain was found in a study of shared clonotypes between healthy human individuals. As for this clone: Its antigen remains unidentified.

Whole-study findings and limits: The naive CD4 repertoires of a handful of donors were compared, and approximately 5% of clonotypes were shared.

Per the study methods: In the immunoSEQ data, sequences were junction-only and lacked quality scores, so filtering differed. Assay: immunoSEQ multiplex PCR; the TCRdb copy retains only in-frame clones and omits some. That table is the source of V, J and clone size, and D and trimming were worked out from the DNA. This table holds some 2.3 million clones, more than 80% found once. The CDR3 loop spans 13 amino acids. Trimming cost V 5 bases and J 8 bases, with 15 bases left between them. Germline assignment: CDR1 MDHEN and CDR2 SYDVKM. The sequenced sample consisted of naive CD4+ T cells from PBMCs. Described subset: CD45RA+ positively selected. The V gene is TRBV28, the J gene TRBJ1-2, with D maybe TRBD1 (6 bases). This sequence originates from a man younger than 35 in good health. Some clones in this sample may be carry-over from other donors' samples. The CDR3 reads CASSGNRAVGYTF. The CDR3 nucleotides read TGTGCCAGCAGTGGAAACAGGGCGGTAGGCTACACCTTC.